This T cell receptor beta chain was documented in a study of cytomegalovirus exposure and HLA in healthy donors. Study in general: An early data release held some 85 million unique TCRs from HLA-typed donors.

The length of the CDR3 is 14 residues. The germline gives CDR1 SGHTA, CDR2 FQGNSA. Trimming took 4 bases from V and 5 from J; bases not matched to a gene: 6. Notes on the study in general: Productive status was seen about 87% or about 30% of the time for most TCR beta V segments in an earlier analysis. Researchers reported from a later analysis that most CMV-associated TCR beta chains appeared HLA-restricted. TCR beta V- and J-gene trimming was later associated with a missense DCLRE1C variant.

Comment on this clone: Its matching antigen is unknown.

Researchers ran the PCR with 60 Vbeta and 13 Jbeta primers. Data came from immunoSEQ multiplex PCR; TCRdb stores just in-frame clones and leaves some out. The data contain under 150,000 clones, around 85% of them singletons. The receptor comes from a boy aged 5-17 years in good health and CMV-seronegative. The rearrangement uses TRBV7-2 and TRBJ2-5, with 8 bases lining up with TRBD1. Sequenced: PBMCs. DNA for the CDR3: TGTGCCAGCAGCTCAGGGGGCTCTATTGAGACCCAGTACTTC. Translation gives CASSSGGSIETQYF.